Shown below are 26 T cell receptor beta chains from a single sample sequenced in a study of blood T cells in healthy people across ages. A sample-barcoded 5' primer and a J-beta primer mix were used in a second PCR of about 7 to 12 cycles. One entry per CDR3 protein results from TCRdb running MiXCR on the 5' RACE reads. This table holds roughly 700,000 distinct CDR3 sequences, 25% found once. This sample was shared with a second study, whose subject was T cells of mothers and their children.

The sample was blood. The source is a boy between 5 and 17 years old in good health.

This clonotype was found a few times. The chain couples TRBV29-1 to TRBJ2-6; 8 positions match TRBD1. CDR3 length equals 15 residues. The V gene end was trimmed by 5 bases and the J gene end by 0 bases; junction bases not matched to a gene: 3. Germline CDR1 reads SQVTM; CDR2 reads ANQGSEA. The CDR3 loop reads CSVRGQVSGANVLTF. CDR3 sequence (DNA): TGCAGCGTTAGGGGACAGGTCTCTGGGGCCAACGTCCTGACTTTC.

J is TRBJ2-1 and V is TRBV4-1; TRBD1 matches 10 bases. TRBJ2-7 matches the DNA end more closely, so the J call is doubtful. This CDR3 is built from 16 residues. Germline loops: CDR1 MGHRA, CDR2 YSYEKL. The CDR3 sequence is CASSQAASGTGDEQYF. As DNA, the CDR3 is TGCGCCAGCAGCCAAGCGGCCTCCGGGACAGGGGACGAGCAGTACTTC.

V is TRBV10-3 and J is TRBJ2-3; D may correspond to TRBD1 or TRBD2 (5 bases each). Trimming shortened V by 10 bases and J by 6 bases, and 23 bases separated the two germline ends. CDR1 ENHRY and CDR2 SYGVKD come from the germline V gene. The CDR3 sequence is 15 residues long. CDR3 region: CATKTNGTLQDTQYF. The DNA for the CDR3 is TGTGCCACCAAAACGAACGGGACCTTACAGGATACGCAGTATTTT.

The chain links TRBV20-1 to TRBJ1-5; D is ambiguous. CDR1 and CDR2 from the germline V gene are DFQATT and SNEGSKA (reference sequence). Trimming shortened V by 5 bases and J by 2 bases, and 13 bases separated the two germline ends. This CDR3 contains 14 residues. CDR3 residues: CSAFLGGGNQPQHF. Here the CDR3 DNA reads TGCAGTGCTTTCCTGGGTGGAGGCAATCAGCCCCAGCATTTT.

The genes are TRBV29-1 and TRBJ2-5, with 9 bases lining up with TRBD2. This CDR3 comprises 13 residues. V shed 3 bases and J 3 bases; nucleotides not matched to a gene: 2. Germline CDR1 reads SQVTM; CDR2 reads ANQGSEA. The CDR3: CSVDVAGEETQYF. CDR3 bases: TGCAGCGTTGACGTAGCGGGAGAAGAGACCCAGTACTTC.

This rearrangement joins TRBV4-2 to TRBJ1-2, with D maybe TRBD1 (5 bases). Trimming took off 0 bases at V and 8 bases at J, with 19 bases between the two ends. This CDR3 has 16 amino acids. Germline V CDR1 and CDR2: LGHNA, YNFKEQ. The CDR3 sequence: CASSQDGRRRGAGYTF. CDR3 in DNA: TGTGCCAGCAGCCAAGACGGACGGAGAAGAGGGGCCGGCTACACCTTC.

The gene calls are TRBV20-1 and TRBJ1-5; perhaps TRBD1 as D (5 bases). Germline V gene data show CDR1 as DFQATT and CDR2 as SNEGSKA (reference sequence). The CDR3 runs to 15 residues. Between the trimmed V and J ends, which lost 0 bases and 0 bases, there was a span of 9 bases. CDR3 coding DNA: TGCAGTGCTAGAGAGGACAAGTATAGCAATCAGCCCCAGCATTTT. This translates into CSAREDKYSNQPQHF.

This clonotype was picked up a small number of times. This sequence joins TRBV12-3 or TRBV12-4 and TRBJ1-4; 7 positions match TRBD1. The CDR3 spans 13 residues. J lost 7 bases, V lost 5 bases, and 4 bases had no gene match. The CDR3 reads CASSHDRVEKLFF. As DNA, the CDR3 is TGTGCCAGCAGTCACGACAGGGTTGAAAAACTGTTTTTT.

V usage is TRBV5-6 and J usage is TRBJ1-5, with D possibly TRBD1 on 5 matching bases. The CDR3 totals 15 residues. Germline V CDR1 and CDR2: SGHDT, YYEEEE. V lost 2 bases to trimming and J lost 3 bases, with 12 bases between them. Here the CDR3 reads CASSFGGSLNQPQHF. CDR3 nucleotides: TGTGCCAGCAGCTTTGGGGGGTCCCTCAATCAGCCCCAGCATTTT.

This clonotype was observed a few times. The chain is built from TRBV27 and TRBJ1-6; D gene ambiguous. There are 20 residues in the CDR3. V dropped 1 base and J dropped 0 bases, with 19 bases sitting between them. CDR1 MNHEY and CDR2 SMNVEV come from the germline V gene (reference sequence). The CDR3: CASSLLGFKGPSSYNSPLHF. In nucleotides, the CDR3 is TGTGCCAGCAGTTTATTGGGTTTTAAAGGACCCTCCTCCTATAATTCACCCCTCCACTTT.

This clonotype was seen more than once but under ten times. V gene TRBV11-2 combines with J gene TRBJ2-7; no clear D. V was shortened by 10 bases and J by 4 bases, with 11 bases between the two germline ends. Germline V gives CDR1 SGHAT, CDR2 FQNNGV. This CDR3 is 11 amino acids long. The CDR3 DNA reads TGTGCCACGCAAACCGGGTACGAGCAGTACTTC. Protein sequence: CATQTGYEQYF. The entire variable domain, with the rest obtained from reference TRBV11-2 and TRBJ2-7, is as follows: EAGVAQSPRYKIIEKRQSVAFWCNPISGHATLYWYQQILGQGPKLLIQFQNNGVVDDSQLPKDRFSAERLKGVDSTLKIQPAKLEDSAVYLCATQTGYEQYFGPGTRLTVT.

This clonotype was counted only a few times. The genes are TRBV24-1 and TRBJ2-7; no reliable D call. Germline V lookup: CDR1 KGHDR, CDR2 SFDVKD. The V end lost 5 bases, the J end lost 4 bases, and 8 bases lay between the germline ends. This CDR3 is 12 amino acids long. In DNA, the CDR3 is TGTGCCACCAGTGGTTCCACTTACGAGCAGTACTTC. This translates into CATSGSTYEQYF.

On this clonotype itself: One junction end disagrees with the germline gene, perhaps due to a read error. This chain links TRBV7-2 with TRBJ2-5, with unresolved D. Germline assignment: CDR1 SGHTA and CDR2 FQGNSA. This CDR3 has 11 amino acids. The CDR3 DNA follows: TGTGCCAGCAGCCCGGCGGAGACCCAGTGCTTC. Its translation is CASSPAETQCF.

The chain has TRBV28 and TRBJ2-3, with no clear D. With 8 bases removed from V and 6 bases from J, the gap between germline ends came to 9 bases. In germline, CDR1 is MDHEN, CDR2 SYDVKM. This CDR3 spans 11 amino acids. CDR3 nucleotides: TGTGCCAGCCATAAACTCGATACGCAGTATTTT. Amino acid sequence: CASHKLDTQYF.

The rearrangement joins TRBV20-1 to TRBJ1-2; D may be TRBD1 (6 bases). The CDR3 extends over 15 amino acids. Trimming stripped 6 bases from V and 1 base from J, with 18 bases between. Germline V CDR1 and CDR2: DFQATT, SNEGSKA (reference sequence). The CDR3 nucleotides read TGCAGTGCCCTCCGGGCAGGGGACTTTAACTATGGCTACACCTTC. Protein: CSALRAGDFNYGYTF.

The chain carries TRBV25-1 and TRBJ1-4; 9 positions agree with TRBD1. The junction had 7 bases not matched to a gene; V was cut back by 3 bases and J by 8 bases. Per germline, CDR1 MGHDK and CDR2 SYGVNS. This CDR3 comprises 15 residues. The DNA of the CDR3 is TGTGCCAGCAGTGACCGGGGACAGGGCTCGGAAAAACTGTTTTTT. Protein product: CASSDRGQGSEKLFF.

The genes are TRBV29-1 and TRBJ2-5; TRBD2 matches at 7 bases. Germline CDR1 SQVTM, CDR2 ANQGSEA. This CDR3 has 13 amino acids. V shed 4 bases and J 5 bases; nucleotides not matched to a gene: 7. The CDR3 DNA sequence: TGCAGCGTTGGATTGGGAGGGGATGAGACCCAGTACTTC. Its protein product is CSVGLGGDETQYF.

The CDR3 region has the DNA TGCGCCAGCAGCCAAGTTGAGGTAGTAGGCCAAGAGACCCAGTACTTC. It specifies CASSQVEVVGQETQYF. The chain carries TRBV4-1 and TRBJ2-5; no clear D. This CDR3 region has 16 residues. The V end lost 1 base, the J end lost 1 base, and 13 bases lay between the germline ends. CDR1 is MGHRA, CDR2 YSYEKL, per germline.

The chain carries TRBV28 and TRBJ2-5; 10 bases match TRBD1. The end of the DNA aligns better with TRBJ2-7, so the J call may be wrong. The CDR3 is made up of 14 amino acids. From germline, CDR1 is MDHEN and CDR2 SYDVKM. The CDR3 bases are TGTGCCAGCACCATGACAGGGGGCGGGTACGAGCAGTACTTC. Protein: CASTMTGGGYEQYF.

CDR3 nucleotides: TGTGCCAATTCCGAGGGGGGACGATACGAGCAGTACTTC. Its translation: CANSEGGRYEQYF. The genes are TRBV10-3 and TRBJ2-7; D could derive from TRBD1 or TRBD2 (6 bases each). CDR3 length: 13 amino acids. Trimming pared 10 bases from V and 4 bases from J, leaving 17 bases between. CDR1 and CDR2 from the germline V gene are ENHRY and SYGVKD.

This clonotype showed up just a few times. The CDR3 DNA follows: TGCAGCGTGGCCCCGGGCAACACTGAAGCTTTCTTT. It encodes CSVAPGNTEAFF. The chain joins TRBV29-1 to TRBJ1-1; D is ambiguous. CDR3 length: 12 amino acids. The germline V gene has CDR1 SQVTM and CDR2 ANQGSEA. V dropped 6 bases and J dropped 2 bases, with 10 bases sitting between them.

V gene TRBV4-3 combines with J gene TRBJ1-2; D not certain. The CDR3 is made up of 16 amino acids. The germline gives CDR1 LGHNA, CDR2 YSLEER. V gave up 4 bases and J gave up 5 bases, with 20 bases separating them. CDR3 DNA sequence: TGCGCCAGCAGCCTTTACCACCAAGCGCTGGAATATGGCTACACCTTC. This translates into CASSLYHQALEYGYTF.

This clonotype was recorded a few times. For the CDR3, the DNA is TGTGCCAGCAGGAGCTTCCAGGACAGGGTTGCCGAGCAGTACTTC. Translation: CASRSFQDRVAEQYF. The chain links TRBV28 to TRBJ2-7; the match to TRBD1 covers 8 bases. With V trimmed by 6 bases and J by 6 bases, 13 bases remained unmatched. This CDR3 region has 15 residues. Germline loops: CDR1 MDHEN, CDR2 SYDVKM.

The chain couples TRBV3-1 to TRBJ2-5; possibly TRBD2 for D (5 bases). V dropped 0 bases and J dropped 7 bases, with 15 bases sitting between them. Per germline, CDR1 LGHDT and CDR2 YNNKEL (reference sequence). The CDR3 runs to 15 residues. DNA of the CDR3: TGTGCCAGCAGCCAAGACCCGTCCAACCGGGGGACCCAGTACTTC. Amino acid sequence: CASSQDPSNRGTQYF.

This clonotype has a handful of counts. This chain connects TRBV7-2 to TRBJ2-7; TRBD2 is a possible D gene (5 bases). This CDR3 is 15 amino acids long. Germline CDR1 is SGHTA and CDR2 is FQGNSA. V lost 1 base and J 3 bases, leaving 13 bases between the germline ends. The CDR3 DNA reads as TGTGCCAGCAGCTTAGTTGTGCCTGGGAGCTACGAGCAGTACTTC. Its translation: CASSLVVPGSYEQYF.

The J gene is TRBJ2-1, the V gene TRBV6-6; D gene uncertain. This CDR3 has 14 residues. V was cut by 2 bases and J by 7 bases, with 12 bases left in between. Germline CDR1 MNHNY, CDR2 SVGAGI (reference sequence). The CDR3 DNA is TGTGCCAGCAGTTACCCACATCCTGGGAATGAGCAGTTCTTC. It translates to CASSYPHPGNEQFF.